These T cell receptor beta chains were read from a single sample in a study of blood T cells in healthy people across ages. TCRdb redid the calling of the 5' RACE reads with MiXCR, one entry per CDR3 protein. Of 250,000 to 300,000 distinct CDR3 sequences in the sample, roughly a quarter were seen once. Specimen: blood. The receptors were gathered from a woman between 65 and 79 years old in good health. CDR3s include the opening cysteine and the closing phenylalanine or tryptophan.

v_call,cdr3_aa
TRBV7-2,CASSLGEGRRSYEQYF
TRBV28,CASSSRDRETQYF
TRBV25-1,CASALSYEQYF
TRBV28,CASSLYVAGEHTQYF
TRBV7-9,CASSIGHEQYF
TRBV29-1,CSVDREGETQYF
TRBV5-1,CASSPTSTPYNEQFF
TRBV20-1,CSASGRSTDTQYF
TRBV7-2,CASSLGLAGLYEQYF
TRBV7-8,CASSQEAGGNFDTQYF
TRBV29-1,CGASGGAETQYF
TRBV5-1,CASSLVASGRNEQFF
TRBV7-8,CASSPHEGVEDTQYF
TRBV7-2,CASSLRGYRGEKLFF
TRBV6-2/TRBV6-3,CASSYSPSGSYEQYF
TRBV5-1,CASSLGTSEYNEQFF
TRBV3-1,CASSPGEVGTYEQYF
TRBV28,CASSFRARTVNTF
TRBV3-1,CASSQDRLAGGFNEQFF
TRBV20-1,CSARDSLAGDIQYF
TRBV6-1,CASREVKGVETQYF
TRBV7-8,CASNPSTDTQYF
TRBV6-2/TRBV6-3,CASSVAHSGRRETQYF
TRBV28,CASRKLTQPQHF
TRBV4-3,CASSQGLAGIETQYF
TRBV9,CASSVDPAPYNEQFF
TRBV4-1,CASSRTSGSGVEETQYF
TRBV6-1,CASSEVNRVNTEAFF
TRBV28,CASSDWGVLGREGQETQYF
TRBV29-1,CSGLNRGNTGELFF
TRBV5-1,CASRPEGPGGPKKTQYF
TRBV10-3,CAIRPGTSGSYEQYF
TRBV6-1,CASSVNWGQPQHF
TRBV6-4,CASSTTSSYNEQFF
TRBV4-1,CASSQESWGATSGRTEQYF
TRBV6-2/TRBV6-3,CASSTQAGAYEQYF
TRBV20-1,CSATTANSYNEQFF
TRBV7-9,CASSLGVGEIPYGYTF
TRBV15,CATSRELSNQPQHF
TRBV29-1,CRRGVGGPGNTIYF
TRBV28,CASSFRASHDTQYF
TRBV5-5,CASSPGLSSAYNEQFF
TRBV28,CASSSSTHWDRSITDTQYF
TRBV7-9,CASSPGGGRTDTQYF
TRBV4-2,CASSQDGPGGLYEQYF